This entry concerns a single T cell receptor beta chain. Profiling relied on immunoSEQ multiplex PCR, and the TCRdb table lists in-frame clones only, not all of them. This table has approximately 360,000 clones, about 87% appearing once. The V gene's germline CDR1 is SGHDT and CDR2 YYEEEE. V was cut by 0 bases and J by 4 bases, with 10 bases left in between. This CDR3 region has 14 residues. The source of the sample is a study of blood T cell repertoires in COVID-19. For the study at large: Both acute and convalescent COVID-19 samples were obtained from the United States, Italy and Spain.

The chain couples TRBV5-6 to TRBJ1-2; no clear D gene. This TCR was sampled from a man aged 40-50 years in a cohort exposed to, infected with or recovered from COVID-19 (not recorded which). The sample comprised PBMCs or T cells enriched from blood (not recorded which). The CDR3 coding sequence is TGTGCCAGCAGCTTGGCGGACTCCGCCTATGGCTACACCTTC. Translating it yields CASSLADSAYGYTF.